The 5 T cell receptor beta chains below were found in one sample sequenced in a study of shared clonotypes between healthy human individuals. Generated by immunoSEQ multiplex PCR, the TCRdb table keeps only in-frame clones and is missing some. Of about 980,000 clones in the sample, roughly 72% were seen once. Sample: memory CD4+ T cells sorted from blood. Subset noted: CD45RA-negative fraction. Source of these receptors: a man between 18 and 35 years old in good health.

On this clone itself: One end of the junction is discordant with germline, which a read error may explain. CDR3 protein: CATSRSVGEAERFF. DNA of the CDR3: TGTGCCACCAGCAGATCCGTGGGCGAAGCTGAGCGGTTCTTC. This chain connects TRBV15 to TRBJ2-1; no reliable D call. Per the germline V gene, CDR1 is LNHNV and CDR2 is YYDKDF (reference sequence). The CDR3 is 14 amino acids.

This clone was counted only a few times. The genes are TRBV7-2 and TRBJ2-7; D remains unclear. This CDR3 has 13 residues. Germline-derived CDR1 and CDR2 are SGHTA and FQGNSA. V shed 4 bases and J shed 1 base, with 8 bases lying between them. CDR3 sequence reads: CASSSTISYEQYF. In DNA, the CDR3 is TGTGCCAGCAGCTCTACTATTTCCTACGAGCAGTACTTC.

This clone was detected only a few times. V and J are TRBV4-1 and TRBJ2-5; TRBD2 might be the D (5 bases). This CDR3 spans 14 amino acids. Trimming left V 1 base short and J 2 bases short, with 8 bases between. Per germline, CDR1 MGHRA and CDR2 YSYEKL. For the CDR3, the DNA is TGCGCCAGCAGCCAAGGGACTCTGCAAGAGACCCAGTACTTC. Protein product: CASSQGTLQETQYF.

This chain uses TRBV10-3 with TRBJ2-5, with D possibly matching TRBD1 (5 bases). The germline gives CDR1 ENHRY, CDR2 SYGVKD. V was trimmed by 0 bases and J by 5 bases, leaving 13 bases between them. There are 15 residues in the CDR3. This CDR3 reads CAISESGAFGETQYF. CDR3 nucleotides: TGTGCCATCAGTGAGTCAGGGGCCTTTGGGGAGACCCAGTACTTC.

The CDR3 loop is CASSLQLAGGDEQYF. The CDR3 bases are TGCGCCAGCAGCCTGCAACTAGCGGGAGGGGACGAGCAGTACTTC. The gene calls are TRBV4-3 and TRBJ2-7, with 13 bases fitting TRBD2. CDR1 and CDR2 (germline): LGHNA, YSLEER. Trimming at V came to 4 bases and at J to 5 bases, leaving 5 bases not matched to a gene. The CDR3 has 15 residues.